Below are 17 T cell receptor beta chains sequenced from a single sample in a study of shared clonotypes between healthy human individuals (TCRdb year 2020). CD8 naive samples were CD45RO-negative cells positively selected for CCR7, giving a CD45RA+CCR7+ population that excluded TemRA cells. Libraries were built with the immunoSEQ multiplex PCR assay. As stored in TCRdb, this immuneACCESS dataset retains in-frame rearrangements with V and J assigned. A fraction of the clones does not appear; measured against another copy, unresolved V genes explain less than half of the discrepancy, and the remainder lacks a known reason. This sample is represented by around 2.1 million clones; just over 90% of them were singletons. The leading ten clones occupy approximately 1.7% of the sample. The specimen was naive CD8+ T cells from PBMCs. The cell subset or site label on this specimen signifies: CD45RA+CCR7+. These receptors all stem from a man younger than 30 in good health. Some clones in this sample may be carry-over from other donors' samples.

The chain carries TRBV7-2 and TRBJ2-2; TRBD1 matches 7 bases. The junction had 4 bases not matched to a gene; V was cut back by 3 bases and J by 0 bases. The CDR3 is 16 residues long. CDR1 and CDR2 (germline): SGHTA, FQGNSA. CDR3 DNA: TGTGCCAGCAGCTTCCGGGACAGCACGAACACCGGGGAGCTGTTTTTT. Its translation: CASSFRDSTNTGELFF.

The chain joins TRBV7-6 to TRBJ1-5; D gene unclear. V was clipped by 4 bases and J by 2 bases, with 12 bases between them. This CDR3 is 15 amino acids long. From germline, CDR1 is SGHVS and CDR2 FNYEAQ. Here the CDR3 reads CASSSLIGRNQPQHF. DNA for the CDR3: TGTGCCAGCAGCTCTTTAATCGGACGCAATCAGCCCCAGCATTTT.

CDR3 DNA sequence: TGCGCCAGCAGTCACCGCGGGACAGGAGATACGCAGTATTTT. This gives the protein CASSHRGTGDTQYF. The chain uses TRBV10-1 and TRBJ2-3; TRBD1 matches at 8 bases. This CDR3 region has 14 residues. Germline V gives CDR1 WNHNN, CDR2 SYGVQD (reference sequence). Trimming cost V 5 bases and J 5 bases; bases outside gene matches: 6.

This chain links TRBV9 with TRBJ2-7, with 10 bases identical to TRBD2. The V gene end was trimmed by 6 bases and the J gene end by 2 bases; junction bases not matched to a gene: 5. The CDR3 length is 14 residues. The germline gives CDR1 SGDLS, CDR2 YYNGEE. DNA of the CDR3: TGTGCCAGCAAGGAGAGCGGGAGGGCCTACGAGCAGTACTTC. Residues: CASKESGRAYEQYF. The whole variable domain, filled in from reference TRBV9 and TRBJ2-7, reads DSGVTQTPKHLITATGQRVTLRCSPRSGDLSVYWYQQSLDQGLQFLIQYYNGEERAKGNILERFSAQQFPDLHSELNLSSLELGDSALYFCASKESGRAYEQYFGPGTRLTVT.

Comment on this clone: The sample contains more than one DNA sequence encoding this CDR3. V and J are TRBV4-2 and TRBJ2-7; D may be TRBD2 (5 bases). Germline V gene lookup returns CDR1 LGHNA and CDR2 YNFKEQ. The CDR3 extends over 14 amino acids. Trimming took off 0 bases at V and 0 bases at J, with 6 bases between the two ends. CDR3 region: CASSQDRGSYEQYF. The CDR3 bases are TGTGCCAGCAGCCAAGATCGGGGCTCCTACGAGCAGTACTTC.

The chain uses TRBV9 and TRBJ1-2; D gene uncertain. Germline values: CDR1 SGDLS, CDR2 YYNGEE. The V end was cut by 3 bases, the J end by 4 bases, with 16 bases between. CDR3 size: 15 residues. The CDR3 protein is CASSATVGGGYGYTF. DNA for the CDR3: TGTGCCAGCAGCGCCACCGTTGGCGGTGGCTATGGCTACACCTTC.

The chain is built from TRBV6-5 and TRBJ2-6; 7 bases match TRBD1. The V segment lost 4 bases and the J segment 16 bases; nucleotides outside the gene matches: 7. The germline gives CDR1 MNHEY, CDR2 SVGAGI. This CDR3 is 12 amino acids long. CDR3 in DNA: TGTGCCAGCAGTTCCCAGGACAGGATGCTGACTTTC. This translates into CASSSQDRMLTF.

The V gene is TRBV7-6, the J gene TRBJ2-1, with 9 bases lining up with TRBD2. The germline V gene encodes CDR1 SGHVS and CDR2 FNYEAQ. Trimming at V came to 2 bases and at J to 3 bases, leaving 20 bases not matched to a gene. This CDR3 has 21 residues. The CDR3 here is CASSLIWEGRVSGSNYNEQFF. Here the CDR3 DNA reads TGTGCCAGCAGCTTAATCTGGGAGGGTCGGGTTAGCGGGAGTAACTACAATGAGCAGTTCTTC.

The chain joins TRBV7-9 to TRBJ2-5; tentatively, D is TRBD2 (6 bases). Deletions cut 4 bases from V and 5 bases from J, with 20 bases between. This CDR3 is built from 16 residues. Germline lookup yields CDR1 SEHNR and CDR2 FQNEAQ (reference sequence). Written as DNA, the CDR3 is TGTGCCAGCAGCTCCAGGTCGGGGGAGGATAGGGAGACCCAGTACTTC. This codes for CASSSRSGEDRETQYF.

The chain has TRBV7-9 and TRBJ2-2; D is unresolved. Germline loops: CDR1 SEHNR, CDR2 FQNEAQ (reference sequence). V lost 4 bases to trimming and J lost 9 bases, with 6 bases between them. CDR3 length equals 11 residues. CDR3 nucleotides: TGTGCCAGCAGCTGGTCCCGGGAGCTGTTTTTT. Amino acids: CASSWSRELFF.

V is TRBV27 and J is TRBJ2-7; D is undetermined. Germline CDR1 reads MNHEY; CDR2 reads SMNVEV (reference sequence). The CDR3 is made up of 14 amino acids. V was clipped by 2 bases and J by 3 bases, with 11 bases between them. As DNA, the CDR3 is TGTGCCAGCAGTTTAGTCGGAGAGATCTACGAGCAGTACTTC. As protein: CASSLVGEIYEQYF.

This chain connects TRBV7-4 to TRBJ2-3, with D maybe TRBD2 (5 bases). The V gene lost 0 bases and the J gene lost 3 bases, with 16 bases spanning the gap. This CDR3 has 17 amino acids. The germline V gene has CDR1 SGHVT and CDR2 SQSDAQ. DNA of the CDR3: TGTGCCAGCAGCTTAGCCCGGGGTGAGCTGTTAACAGATACGCAGTATTTT. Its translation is CASSLARGELLTDTQYF.

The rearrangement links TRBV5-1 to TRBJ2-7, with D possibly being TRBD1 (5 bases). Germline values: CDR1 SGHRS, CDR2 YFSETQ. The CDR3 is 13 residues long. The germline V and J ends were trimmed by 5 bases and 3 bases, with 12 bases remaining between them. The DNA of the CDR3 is TGCGCCAGCAGTTCGGTCACAGGCTACGAGCAGTACTTC. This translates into CASSSVTGYEQYF.

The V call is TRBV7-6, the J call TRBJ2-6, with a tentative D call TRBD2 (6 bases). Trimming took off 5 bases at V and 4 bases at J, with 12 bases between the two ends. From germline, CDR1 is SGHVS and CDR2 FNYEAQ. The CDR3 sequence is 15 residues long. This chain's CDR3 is CASSPRGTGANVLTF. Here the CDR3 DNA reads TGTGCCAGCAGCCCTCGGGGGACCGGGGCCAACGTCCTGACTTTC. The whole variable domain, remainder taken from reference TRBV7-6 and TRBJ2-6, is GAGVSQSPRYKVTKRGQDVALRCDPISGHVSLYWYRQALGQGPEFLTYFNYEAQQDKSGLPNDRFSAERPEGSISTLTIQRTEQRDSAMYRCASSPRGTGANVLTFGAGSRLTVL.

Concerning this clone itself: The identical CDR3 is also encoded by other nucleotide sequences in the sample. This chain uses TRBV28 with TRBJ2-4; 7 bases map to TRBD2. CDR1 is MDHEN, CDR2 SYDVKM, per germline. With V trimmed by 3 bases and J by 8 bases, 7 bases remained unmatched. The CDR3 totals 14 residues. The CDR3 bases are TGTGCCAGCAGTTTCGAGGCGGGAGTCGACATTCAGTACTTC. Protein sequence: CASSFEAGVDIQYF.

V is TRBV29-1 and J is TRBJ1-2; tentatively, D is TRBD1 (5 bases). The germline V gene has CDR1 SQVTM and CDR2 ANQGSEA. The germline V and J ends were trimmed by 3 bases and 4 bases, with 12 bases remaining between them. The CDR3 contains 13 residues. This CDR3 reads CSVDAGLLYGYTF. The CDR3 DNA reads TGCAGCGTTGATGCAGGGTTACTCTATGGCTACACCTTC.

The CDR3, as DNA: TGTGCCAGCAGCCCTGGGACTTCCCCTAGCACAGATACGCAGTATTTT. This encodes CASSPGTSPSTDTQYF. The chain is built from TRBV7-2 and TRBJ2-3; TRBD2 might be the D (6 bases). Trimming cost V 5 bases and J 0 bases, with 15 bases left between them. CDR1 and CDR2 (germline): SGHTA, FQGNSA. The CDR3 contains 16 residues.